This entry lists 4 T cell receptor beta chains sequenced from one sample in a study of graft-versus-host responses after intestinal transplantation. These receptors' antigens are unknown. Sequencing used immunoSEQ multiplex PCR; TCRdb keeps in-frame clones, though not all of them. The table shows 150,000 or so clones, with around 90% occurring only once. The source was unstimulated CD4+ T cells sorted from spleen or lymph node cells, collected before intestinal transplant. These receptors came from a human donor who received an intestinal transplant.

V usage is TRBV6-1 and J usage is TRBJ2-7; 8 bases fit TRBD2. The CDR3 runs 13 residues. Germline V gives CDR1 MNHNS, CDR2 SASEGT. The ends lost 7 bases at V and 4 bases at J; junction bases unmatched: 6. The CDR3 reads CASTRLAKYEQYF. DNA for the CDR3: TGTGCCAGCACGCGACTAGCGAAGTACGAGCAGTACTTC.

The chain recombines TRBV10-3 with TRBJ2-3; TRBD1 matches at 9 bases. After removal of 4 bases from V and 3 bases from J, the junction contained 11 bases not matched to a gene. This CDR3 has 17 amino acids. Per the germline V gene, CDR1 is ENHRY and CDR2 is SYGVKD. CDR3 sequence: CAISGSLGQGRTDTQYF. As DNA, the CDR3 is TGTGCCATCAGTGGGAGCTTGGGACAGGGTAGGACAGATACGCAGTATTTT.

The chain links TRBV14 to TRBJ2-5; TRBD2 might be the D (7 bases). Per the germline V gene, CDR1 is SGHDN and CDR2 is FVKESK. CDR3 length: 15 amino acids. Trimming removed 0 bases at V and 3 bases at J, with 11 bases between. The CDR3 region has the DNA TGTGCCAGCAGCCAAGATCGGGGGGCGAAAGAGACCCAGTACTTC. This sequence encodes CASSQDRGAKETQYF.

This clone was seen a single time. The gene calls are TRBV10-2 and TRBJ2-1; no reliable D call. Germline CDR1 reads WSHSY; CDR2 reads SAAADI. This CDR3 has 12 amino acids. Trimming stripped 6 bases from V and 7 bases from J, with 10 bases between. DNA of the CDR3: TGCGCCAGCAGGGGGAAATGGAATGAGCAGTTCTTC. It codes for CASRGKWNEQFF.